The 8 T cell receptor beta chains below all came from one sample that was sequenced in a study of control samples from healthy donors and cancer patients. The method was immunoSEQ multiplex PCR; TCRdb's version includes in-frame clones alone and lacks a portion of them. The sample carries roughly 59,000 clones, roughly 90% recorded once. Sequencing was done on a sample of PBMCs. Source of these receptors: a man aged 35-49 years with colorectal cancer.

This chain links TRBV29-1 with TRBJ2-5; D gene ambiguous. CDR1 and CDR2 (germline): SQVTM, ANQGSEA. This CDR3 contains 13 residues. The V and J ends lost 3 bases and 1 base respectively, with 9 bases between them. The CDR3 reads CSVDGQIQETQYF. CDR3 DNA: TGCAGCGTTGACGGCCAGATCCAAGAGACCCAGTACTTC.

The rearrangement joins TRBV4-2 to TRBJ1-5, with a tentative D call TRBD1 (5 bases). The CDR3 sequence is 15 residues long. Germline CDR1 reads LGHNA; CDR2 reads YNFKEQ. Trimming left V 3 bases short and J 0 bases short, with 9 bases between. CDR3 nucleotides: TGTGCCAGCAGCCAGGGGCCTTATAGCAATCAGCCCCAGCATTTT. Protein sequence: CASSQGPYSNQPQHF.

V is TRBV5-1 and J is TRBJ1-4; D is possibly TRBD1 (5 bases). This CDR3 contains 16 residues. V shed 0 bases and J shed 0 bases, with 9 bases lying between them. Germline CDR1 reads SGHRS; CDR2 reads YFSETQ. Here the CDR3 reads CASSLEGPATNEKLFF. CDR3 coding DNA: TGCGCCAGCAGCTTGGAGGGACCGGCAACTAATGAAAAACTGTTTTTT.

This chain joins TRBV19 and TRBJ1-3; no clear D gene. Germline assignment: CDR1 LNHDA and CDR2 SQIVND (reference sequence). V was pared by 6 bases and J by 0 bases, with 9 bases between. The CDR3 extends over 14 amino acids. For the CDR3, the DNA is TGTGCCAGTAGAGGCGGTATCTCTGGAAACACCATATATTTT. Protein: CASRGGISGNTIYF. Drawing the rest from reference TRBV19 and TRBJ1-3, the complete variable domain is DGGITQSPKYLFRKEGQNVTLSCEQNLNHDAMYWYRQDPGQGLRLIYYSQIVNDFQKGDIAEGYSVSREKKESFPLTVTSAQKNPTAFYLCASRGGISGNTIYFGEGSWLTVV.

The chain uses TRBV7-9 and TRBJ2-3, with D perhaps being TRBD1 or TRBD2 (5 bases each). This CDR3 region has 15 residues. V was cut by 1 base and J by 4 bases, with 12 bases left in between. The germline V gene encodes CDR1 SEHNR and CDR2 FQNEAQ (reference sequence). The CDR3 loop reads CASSLVVRGADTQYF. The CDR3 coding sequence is TGTGCCAGCAGCTTAGTTGTTAGGGGAGCAGATACGCAGTATTTT.

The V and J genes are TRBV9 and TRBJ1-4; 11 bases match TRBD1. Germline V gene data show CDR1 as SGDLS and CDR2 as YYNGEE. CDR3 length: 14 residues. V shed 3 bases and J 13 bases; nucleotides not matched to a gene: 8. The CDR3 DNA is TGTGCCAGCAGCGGAGGACAGGGGGCGAACTCACTGTTTTTT. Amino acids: CASSGGQGANSLFF.

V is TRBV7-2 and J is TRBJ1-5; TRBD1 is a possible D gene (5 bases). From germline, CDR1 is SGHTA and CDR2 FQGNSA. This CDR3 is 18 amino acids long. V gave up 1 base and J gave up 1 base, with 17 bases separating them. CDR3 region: CASSLVGVGDVSNQPQHF. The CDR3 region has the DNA TGTGCCAGCAGCTTAGTAGGGGTGGGGGACGTAAGCAATCAGCCCCAGCATTTT.

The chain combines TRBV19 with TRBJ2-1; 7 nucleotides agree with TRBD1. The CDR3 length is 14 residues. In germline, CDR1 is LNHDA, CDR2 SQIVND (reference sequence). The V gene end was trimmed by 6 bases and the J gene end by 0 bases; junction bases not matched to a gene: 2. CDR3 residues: CASRTGISYNEQFF. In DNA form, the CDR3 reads TGTGCCAGTAGGACAGGGATCTCCTACAATGAGCAGTTCTTC.